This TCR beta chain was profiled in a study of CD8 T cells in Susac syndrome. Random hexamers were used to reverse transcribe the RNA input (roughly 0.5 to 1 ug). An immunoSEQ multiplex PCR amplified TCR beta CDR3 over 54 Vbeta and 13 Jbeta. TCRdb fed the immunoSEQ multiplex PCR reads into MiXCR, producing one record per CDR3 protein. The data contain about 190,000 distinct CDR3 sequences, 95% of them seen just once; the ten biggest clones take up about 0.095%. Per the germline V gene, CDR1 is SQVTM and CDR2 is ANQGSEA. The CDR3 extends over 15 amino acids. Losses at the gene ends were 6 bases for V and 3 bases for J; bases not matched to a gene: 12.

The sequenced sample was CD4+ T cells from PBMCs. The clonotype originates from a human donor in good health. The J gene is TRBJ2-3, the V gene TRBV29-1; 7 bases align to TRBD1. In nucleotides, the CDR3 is TGCAGCGTCCTCCTCCCTACGACAGGGACAGATACGCAGTATTTT. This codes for CSVLLPTTGTDTQYF.